The 28 T cell receptor beta chains given below trace back to one sample, sequenced in a study of blood T cells in healthy people across ages. Primers used in a second PCR of roughly 6 to 11 cycles were a sample-barcoded 5' primer and a J-beta primer mix. MiXCR, applied by TCRdb to the 5' RACE reads, yields one record per CDR3 protein. The repertoire holds around 800,000 distinct CDR3 sequences, with about a quarter as singletons. This same sample was also part of a study on T cells of mothers and their children.

What was sequenced was blood. The receptors were sampled from a boy aged 5-17 years in good health.

This chain uses TRBV6-1 with TRBJ1-2; TRBD1 matches at 10 bases. The CDR3 has 14 residues. V dropped 5 bases and J dropped 4; count of bases not matched to a gene: 4. Germline V gene data show CDR1 as MNHNS and CDR2 as SASEGT. As DNA, the CDR3 is TGTGCCAGCAGTAAGGACAGGGGGAGCTATGGCTACACCTTC. It yields the protein CASSKDRGSYGYTF.

This chain connects TRBV7-6 to TRBJ1-6; 8 bases match TRBD1. CDR3 length: 16 residues. Germline loops: CDR1 SGHVS, CDR2 FNYEAQ. With 5 bases clipped from V and 6 bases from J, the junction kept 9 bases outside the gene matches. CDR3: CASSQGYTGGNSPLHF. CDR3 DNA sequence: TGTGCCAGCAGCCAAGGCTATACAGGGGGTAATTCACCCCTCCACTTT.

This clonotype was detected a few times. This rearrangement joins TRBV4-1 to TRBJ2-4; TRBD1 is a possible D gene (6 bases). Trimming left V 3 bases short and J 6 bases short, with 24 bases between. Germline V lookup: CDR1 MGHRA, CDR2 YSYEKL. The CDR3 totals 18 residues. This CDR3 is CASSQQVQGRIMGNIQYF. The CDR3 nucleotides read TGCGCCAGCAGCCAGCAGGTGCAGGGGCGAATAATGGGAAACATTCAGTACTTC.

The rearrangement joins TRBV20-1 to TRBJ2-5; 9 bases are a match to TRBD2. TRBJ2-1 explains the end of the DNA better; the J call may be wrong. Germline CDR1 DFQATT, CDR2 SNEGSKA (reference sequence). This CDR3 spans 14 amino acids. The CDR3 DNA reads as TGCAGTGCTTCGGTCGCGGGGGGGCTTAATGAGCAGTTCTTC. Translation gives CSASVAGGLNEQFF.

This chain uses TRBV19 with TRBJ2-7; D tentatively reads TRBD1 or TRBD2 (5 bases each). Trimming cost V 9 bases and J 2 bases, with 11 bases left between them. Germline CDR1 reads LNHDA; CDR2 reads SQIVND (reference sequence). The CDR3 contains 12 residues. The CDR3 bases are TGTGCCAGCGGGACGTCGACCTACGAGCAGTACTTC. Translated: CASGTSTYEQYF.

This clonotype was seen only a few times. The J gene is TRBJ2-5, the V gene TRBV7-9; D possibly matches TRBD1 or TRBD2 (6 bases each). The J call may not be correct, given that the DNA end is closer to TRBJ2-1. This CDR3 comprises 16 residues. Germline CDR1 reads SEHNR; CDR2 reads FQNEAQ (reference sequence). CDR3 DNA: TGTGCCAGCAGCTTAGCATCGGGTTACGGGGGCGATGAGCAGTTCTTC. This gives the protein CASSLASGYGGDEQFF.

This clonotype has more than one count but fewer than ten. This rearrangement joins TRBV14 to TRBJ1-1; the match to TRBD1 covers 7 bases. The CDR3 extends over 16 amino acids. The junction had 4 bases not matched to a gene; V was cut back by 0 bases and J by 0 bases. Germline V lookup: CDR1 SGHDN, CDR2 FVKESK. For the CDR3, the DNA is TGTGCCAGCAGCCAAGAAAACAGGGGATTGAACACTGAAGCTTTCTTT. Translating gives CASSQENRGLNTEAFF.

This clonotype was seen ten or more times. This rearrangement joins TRBV11-2 to TRBJ2-2; D unclear. CDR3 size: 13 residues. V gave up 2 bases and J gave up 6 bases, with 7 bases separating them. Per the germline V gene, CDR1 is SGHAT and CDR2 is FQNNGV. The CDR3 loop is CASSLWNPGELFF. The CDR3 nucleotides are TGTGCCAGCAGCTTATGGAATCCCGGGGAGCTGTTTTTT.

This clonotype was seen a handful of times. The chain employs TRBV5-1 and TRBJ2-4, with TRBD2 matching over 11 bases. Germline CDR1 SGHRS, CDR2 YFSETQ. V shed 4 bases, J shed 6 bases, and the junction held 0 bases outside the gene matches. CDR3 length: 13 residues. DNA of the CDR3: TGCGCCAGCAGCGGACTAGCGGGAAACATTCAGTACTTC. Protein product: CASSGLAGNIQYF.

This clonotype has only a few counts. This chain connects TRBV4-2 to TRBJ2-3; 8 positions match TRBD2. Germline V gives CDR1 LGHNA, CDR2 YNFKEQ. This CDR3 region has 14 residues. The ends lost 1 base at V and 9 bases at J; junction bases unmatched: 6. CDR3 in DNA: TGTGCCAGCAGCCAAGGCACTAGCGGACGCACGCAGTATTTT. This translates into CASSQGTSGRTQYF.

This clonotype was counted between two and nine times. This rearrangement joins TRBV7-9 to TRBJ1-4, with D maybe TRBD1 (6 bases). CDR1 is SEHNR, CDR2 FQNEAQ, per germline (reference sequence). V was clipped by 5 bases and J by 8 bases, with 21 bases between them. The CDR3 has 16 amino acids. The CDR3 sequence: CASSPAPGTPAEKLFF. The CDR3 DNA is TGTGCCAGCAGCCCTGCCCCGGGGACACCGGCGGAAAAACTGTTTTTT.

The chain carries TRBV20-1 and TRBJ2-3, with 8 positions matching TRBD2. The CDR3 spans 14 residues. Germline values: CDR1 DFQATT, CDR2 SNEGSKA (reference sequence). V dropped 1 base and J dropped 5; count of bases not matched to a gene: 5. As DNA, the CDR3 is TGCAGTGCTAGAGCGGGGGGGCCGGGAGATACGCAGTATTTT. It codes for CSARAGGPGDTQYF.

This chain links TRBV5-1 with TRBJ1-6; D is unresolved. V lost 7 bases and J lost 8, with 19 bases in between. CDR3 size: 15 residues. The V gene's germline CDR1 is SGHRS and CDR2 YFSETQ. This CDR3 is CASSEGSTLDSPLHF. The CDR3 nucleotides read TGCGCCAGCTCCGAAGGCAGCACTCTAGATTCACCCCTCCACTTT.

Remarks on this clonotype: A read error may produce the germline difference seen at one junction end. This rearrangement joins TRBV27 to TRBJ1-4, with 7 nucleotides matching TRBD1. Germline V gives CDR1 MNHEY, CDR2 SMNVEV (reference sequence). CDR3 size: 17 residues. The DNA for the CDR3 is TGCGCCAGCCGGCCCAGGGGGGACCTTGCAACTAATGAAAAATTGTTTTTT. It encodes CASRPRGDLATNEKLFF.

The table lists this clonotype with a few counts. The V gene is TRBV27, the J gene TRBJ1-5; 9 bases align to TRBD1. Germline assignment: CDR1 MNHEY and CDR2 SMNVEV (reference sequence). Losses at the gene ends were 6 bases for V and 4 bases for J; bases not matched to a gene: 7. The CDR3 runs to 15 residues. The CDR3 protein is CASRPSGQGNQPQHF. In DNA form, the CDR3 reads TGTGCCAGCAGGCCCTCGGGACAGGGAAATCAGCCCCAGCATTTT.

This clonotype was counted a few times. The V call is TRBV10-3, the J call TRBJ1-1; 9 bases line up with TRBD1. This CDR3 contains 15 residues. The germline V gene has CDR1 ENHRY and CDR2 SYGVKD. The ends lost 5 bases at V and 7 bases at J; junction bases unmatched: 11. In nucleotides, the CDR3 is TGTGCCATCAGTCCCTGGGGACAGGGTCGTAATGAAGCTTTCTTT. It yields the protein CAISPWGQGRNEAFF.

The chain recombines TRBV7-2 with TRBJ2-1; D unresolved. Germline V gene sequence: CDR1 SGHTA, CDR2 FQGNSA. There are 16 residues in the CDR3. The germline V and J ends were trimmed by 7 bases and 3 bases, with 19 bases remaining between them. The CDR3 spells CASINLRGSLYNEQFF. The CDR3 DNA follows: TGTGCCAGCATCAACTTACGTGGCAGCCTCTACAATGAGCAGTTCTTC.

This clonotype was recorded a few times. This chain connects TRBV2 to TRBJ1-3, with TRBD1 matching over 7 bases. The CDR3 is made up of 13 amino acids. CDR1 and CDR2 (germline): SNHLY, FYNNEI. The V and J ends lost 7 bases and 7 bases, in that order; junction bases with no gene match: 7. The DNA for the CDR3 is TGTGCCAGCACGCAGGGGGAGGCGAACACCATATATTTT. Encoded protein: CASTQGEANTIYF.

The chain has TRBV15 and TRBJ1-1, with D hard to call. Germline CDR1 LNHNV, CDR2 YYDKDF (reference sequence). Trimming removed 0 bases from V and 4 bases from J, with 15 bases in between. The length of the CDR3 is 16 residues. The CDR3 DNA is TGTGCCACCAGCAGAGATCGCAGCAGGCGCGGCACTGAAGCTTTCTTT. Its protein product is CATSRDRSRRGTEAFF.

This sequence joins TRBV5-1 and TRBJ2-3; D may correspond to TRBD1 or TRBD2 (5 bases each). Germline V CDR1 and CDR2: SGHRS, YFSETQ. The CDR3 is 16 amino acids. Trimming stripped 2 bases from V and 4 bases from J, with 17 bases between. The CDR3 coding sequence is TGCGCCAGCAGCTTAGGGCTCAGGGAGAGGTCAGATACGCAGTATTTT. The encoded protein is CASSLGLRERSDTQYF.

The rearrangement joins TRBV12-3 or TRBV12-4 to TRBJ2-3, with 9 bases fitting TRBD2. CDR3 length: 15 amino acids. The junction had 10 bases not matched to a gene; V was cut back by 6 bases and J by 6 bases. The CDR3 loop is CASSPWRGGFDTQYF. The DNA of the CDR3 is TGTGCCAGCAGCCCGTGGCGGGGGGGTTTTGATACGCAGTATTTT.

The rearrangement links TRBV12-3 or TRBV12-4 to TRBJ1-3; a weak D match, TRBD1 (5 bases). V lost 4 bases and J lost 3, with 13 bases in between. The CDR3 is 15 residues long. For the CDR3, the DNA is TGTGCCAGCAGTTCTTCCGGGACTGGTGGAAACACCATATATTTT. It yields the protein CASSSSGTGGNTIYF.

This clonotype was observed a handful of times. This chain joins TRBV5-1 and TRBJ1-1, with D perhaps TRBD1 (5 bases). Germline lookup yields CDR1 SGHRS and CDR2 YFSETQ. The CDR3 loop spans 15 amino acids. V gave up 5 bases and J gave up 4 bases, with 18 bases separating them. The CDR3 coding sequence is TGCGCCAGCAGTAGCTTCAATCCAGGGCGCACTGAAGCTTTCTTT. As protein: CASSSFNPGRTEAFF.

The chain uses TRBV7-9 and TRBJ2-5; 9 bases map to TRBD2. Near its end, the DNA agrees better with TRBJ2-1, so the J call may be wrong. This CDR3 is built from 16 residues. Germline CDR1 and CDR2: SEHNR and FQNEAQ (reference sequence). The CDR3 DNA is TGTGCCAGCAGCTTAGCGCTTAGCGGGAGAGACAATGAGCAGTTCTTC. Translated: CASSLALSGRDNEQFF.

The table lists this clonotype with a few counts. CDR3 sequence (DNA): TGTGCCAGCGAGAGGACAGGGGAGATCGAGCAGTACTTC. Translation gives CASERTGEIEQYF. This chain connects TRBV6-6 to TRBJ2-1, with 9 positions matching TRBD1. The J call may be wrong; the DNA end is better matched by TRBJ2-7. The CDR3 length is 13 residues. Germline CDR1 reads MNHNY; CDR2 reads SVGAGI (reference sequence).

This clonotype turned up a few times. This chain connects TRBV4-1 to TRBJ1-4; maybe TRBD1 (6 bases). The germline V gene encodes CDR1 MGHRA and CDR2 YSYEKL. V was clipped by 4 bases and J by 4 bases, with 16 bases between them. The CDR3 spans 16 residues. CDR3 protein: CASSPYRQAHNEKLFF. Written as DNA, the CDR3 is TGCGCCAGCAGCCCTTATAGACAGGCGCATAATGAAAAACTGTTTTTT.

There are a few counts of this clonotype. The chain combines TRBV2 with TRBJ2-5, with D possibly matching TRBD1 (5 bases). The CDR3 spans 13 residues. Germline V gene lookup returns CDR1 SNHLY and CDR2 FYNNEI. Deletions cut 7 bases from V and 3 bases from J, with 12 bases between. The CDR3 reads CASNNRSEETQYF. The DNA of the CDR3 is TGTGCCAGCAACAACAGGTCGGAAGAGACCCAGTACTTC. Full variable domain (rest looked up from reference TRBV2 and TRBJ2-5): EPEVTQTPSHQVTQMGQEVILRCVPISNHLYFYWYRQILGQKVEFLVSFYNNEISEKSEIFDDQFSVERPDGSNFTLKIRSTKLEDSAMYFCASNNRSEETQYFGPGTRLLVL.

This clonotype came up a few times. The V gene is TRBV6-1, the J gene TRBJ2-4; 8 positions agree with TRBD2. Looked up from germline, CDR1 is MNHNS and CDR2 is SASEGT. CDR3 size: 15 residues. The junction had 6 bases not matched to a gene; V was cut back by 1 base and J by 7 bases. DNA of the CDR3: TGTGCCAGCAGTGAAGGAGCGGGGGAAGGTAACATTCAGTACTTC. Its protein is CASSEGAGEGNIQYF.